This T cell receptor beta chain was recorded in a study of blood T cell repertoires in COVID-19. As for the study in general: Sources were T cells, B-cell-depleted T cells, or PBMCs; the material itself was cDNA or gDNA.

In its sample, this clone was seen once. In the original workflow: Researchers report that nucleated cell counts were estimated from reference gene primer amplification. TCRdb's table, derived via immunoSEQ multiplex PCR, lists solely in-frame clones and lacks some. That table gives V, J and clone size, and the DNA gave D and trimming. Here the sample spans some 74,000 clones, approximately 89% being singletons. Sequenced material: peripheral blood. The TCR originated in a woman older than 75 with acute or convalescent COVID-19.

CDR3 in DNA: TGTGCCAGCAGCAACAGGGGGTCCACCGGGGAGCTGTTTTTT. Protein: CASSNRGSTGELFF. V and J are TRBV7-2 and TRBJ2-2; 8 bases are a match to TRBD1. There are 14 residues in the CDR3. CDR1 and CDR2 (germline): SGHTA, FQGNSA. J gave up 4 bases and V 5 bases, and 3 bases lay outside the gene matches.